This T cell receptor (beta chain) was observed in a study of molecular identifiers for immune sequencing clone quantification. Points from the study as a whole: Highly expanded clone sizes could be underestimated by identical TCR molecules that share a barcode. In CMV-specific effectors, clones above 20 copies held over 98% of molecules; naive, under 1%.

The sorting of naive CD8 T cells used the CD8+CD4-CCR7+CD45RA+ phenotype. Generation of bulk TCR libraries relied on previously described methods and listed TCR primers. From the PCR reads, TCRdb called clonotypes with MiXCR, one entry per CDR3 protein. The sample lists a few hundred thousand distinct CDR3 sequences, 24% occurring once. A word on this clonotype: Its antigen is as yet unknown. The CDR3 carries no conserved terminal phenylalanine or tryptophan, so it likely arises from a read error.

The CDR3 is 13 residues long. Germline V gene sequence: CDR1 DFQATT, CDR2 SNEGSKA (reference sequence). V is TRBV20-1 and J is TRBJ1-3; no clear D. This TCR derives from a human donor in good health. Some libraries in this study had Jurkat cell RNA spiked in. The sample consisted of naive CD8+ T cells from blood, with Jurkat cell RNA spiked in. The subset: FACS-sorted CD8+CD4-CCR7+CD45RA+ naive T cells. The CDR3 protein is CSARADSGNPIYS. The DNA for the CDR3 is TGCAGTGCTAGAGCAGACTCTGGAAACCCCATATATTCT.